These 19 T cell receptor beta chains originate from one sample sequenced in a study of CD8+ T cells in alopecia areata (dated by TCRdb to 2016 to 2019). Pooled mouse cutaneous lymph node cells were stained for CD4, CD8alpha, NKG2D, NKG2ACE and other markers, then sorted on a BD Influx. Libraries were built with the immunoSEQ multiplex PCR assay. RNA was extracted from all samples and reverse transcribed into cDNA as template for TCR sequencing. TCRdb's version of the immuneACCESS table is confined to in-frame rearrangements and falls short of the full clone set. An unresolved V gene accounts for under half of the shortfall where checked; the remainder is of unknown origin. This sample has more than 250,000 clones, none of them a singleton. Roughly 1.2% of the sample goes to the ten largest clones. Sequenced: CD4+ T cells sorted from a lymph node. The receptor set was obtained from a C3H/HeJ mouse with alopecia areata. In terms of MHC, this strain is H2-k.

This clone was observed a handful of times. Genes here carry mouse names. The read halts 4 residues ahead of the CDR3 end, with the missing end drawn from the germline J gene. The chain combines TRBV13-1 with TRBJ2-2; tentative D call: TRBD1 (6 bases). The length of the CDR3 is 15 residues. CDR1 is NSHNY, CDR2 SYGAGN, per germline. V was cut by 2 bases and J by 5 bases, with 13 bases left in between. The CDR3 sequence is CASSELRGGTGQLYF. The part of the CDR3 DNA that was read is TGTGCCAGCAGTGAGCTCAGGGGAGGGACCGGG.

This clone has only a few counts. The genes and germline here are from mouse. Coverage ceases 4 residues before the CDR3 finishes, and the germline J gene fills in the end. The chain is built from TRBV13-3 and TRBJ1-1; no reliable D call. The CDR3 has 12 amino acids. The germline V gene encodes CDR1 NNHDY and CDR2 SYVADS. With 2 bases removed from V and 1 base from J, the gap between germline ends came to 3 bases. The covered CDR3 bases are TGTGCCAGCAGTGAAATGAACACA. It translates to CASSEMNT. The full CDR3 reads CASSEMNTEVFF.

Points on this clone: Gene labels here are mouse ones. Sequencing ends 3 residues short of the CDR3 end; the germline J gene provides the rest. The chain recombines TRBV31 with TRBJ1-6; 11 bases align to TRBD1. TRBJ1-6 is an ORF; its function is uncertain. Germline trimming cut 3 bases from V and 3 bases from J; bases unmatched to any gene: 1. The CDR3 has 15 residues. The germline CDR1 and CDR2 sequences are GKSSPN and SITVG. This chain's CDR3 is CAWRGQGVYNSPLYF. The part of the CDR3 DNA that was read is TGTGCCTGGAGGGGACAGGGGGTCTATAATTCGCCC.

This clone was seen a handful of times. Gene names and germline match the mouse. Read data end 3 residues before the CDR3 end; the end is taken from the germline J gene. V and J are TRBV29 and TRBJ1-6; D perhaps matches TRBD1 (6 bases). TRBJ1-6 is given ORF status, its function remaining uncertain. The V and J ends lost 4 bases and 6 bases respectively, with 10 bases between them. The CDR3 has 14 amino acids. CDR1 MSHET and CDR2 SYDVDS come from the germline V gene. The covered CDR3 bases are TGTGCTAGCAGTTCAGGGGCGGGTAATTCGCCC. Translating it yields CASSSGAGNSP. The complete CDR3 sequence is CASSSGAGNSPLYF.

In regard to this clone: Genes here carry mouse names. The read gets to within 4 residues of the CDR3 end, and the germline J gene fills in the rest. The chain links TRBV13-1 to TRBJ1-1; 10 bases align to TRBD1. The CDR3 contains 15 residues. Looked up from germline, CDR1 is NSHNY and CDR2 is SYGAGN. Trimming at V came to 4 bases and at J to 3 bases, leaving 6 bases not matched to a gene. The part of the CDR3 DNA that was read is TGTGCCAGCAGTCGGACAGGGGGAAGGGACACA. Residues: CASSRTGGRDT. Given in full, the CDR3 is CASSRTGGRDTEVFF.

The sample holds a few counts of this clone. Gene names and germline match the mouse. The read terminates 4 residues ahead of where the CDR3 ends, so the germline J gene completes it. This chain joins TRBV5 and TRBJ2-5; D not certain. Trimming shortened V by 0 bases and J by 0 bases, and 10 bases separated the two germline ends. There are 16 residues in the CDR3. CDR1 and CDR2 (germline): LGHNA, YNLKQL (reference sequence). The part of the CDR3 DNA that was read is TGTGCCAGCAGCCAAGACCGACACCTTAACCAAGAC. Its translation is CASSQDRHLNQD. Given in full, the CDR3 is CASSQDRHLNQDTQYF.

This clone has more than one count but fewer than ten. The listed genes are named as in mouse. The CDR3 goes on 3 residues after the read ends, and that part is filled in from the germline J gene. Other DNA sequences within the sample encode an identical CDR3. This chain joins TRBV13-1 and TRBJ1-6; no firm D call. TRBJ1-6 is an ORF, with its function uncertain. Germline CDR1 is NSHNY and CDR2 is SYGAGN. V lost 2 bases and J 1 base, leaving 7 bases between the germline ends. The CDR3 contains 15 residues. CDR3 DNA, as far as it was read: TGTGCCAGCAGTGAGAGACAATCCTATAATTCGCCC. This codes for CASSERQSYNSP. The CDR3 reads in full as CASSERQSYNSPLYF.

In its sample, this clone was seen a few times. The gene symbols are mouse symbols. The read terminates 4 residues before the CDR3 end, so the remaining end is supplied by the germline J gene. This sequence joins TRBV1 and TRBJ1-1; 10 bases fit TRBD1. The CDR3 contains 14 residues. The trim removed 3 bases at V and 3 bases at J, leaving 1 base unmatched. Germline loops: CDR1 NSQYPW, CDR2 LRSPGD (reference sequence). CDR3 bases read: TGCACCTGCAGTGCGACAGGGGGCTACACA. This sequence encodes CTCSATGGYT. The CDR3 in full is CTCSATGGYTEVFF.

In the case of this clone: Gene names and germline refer to mouse. From the germline J gene comes the end of the CDR3, since the read stops 4 residues before it. This chain uses TRBV19 with TRBJ1-2; D might be TRBD1 (5 bases). The CDR3 has 12 residues. Germline loops: CDR1 FNHDT, CDR2 SITEND (reference sequence). The CDR3: CASSMGGDDYTF. The DNA read from the CDR3 is TGTGCCAGCAGTATGGGGGGGGAC.

This clone was counted only a few times. Gene labels here are mouse ones. The read comes to an end 4 residues before the CDR3 does, leaving the germline J gene to fill in the end. Different DNA sequences within this sample yield the same CDR3. The chain employs TRBV13-3 and TRBJ2-4, with TRBD2 matching 8 bases. The CDR3 consists of 13 residues. The germline CDR1 and CDR2 sequences are NNHDY and SYVADS. The CDR3 here is CASSDWGENTLYF. CDR3 DNA, as far as it was read: TGTGCCAGCAGTGACTGGGGGGAAAAC. Full variable domain (remainder filled in from reference TRBV13-3 and TRBJ2-4): EAAVTQSPRSKVAVTGGKVTLSCHQTNNHDYMYWYRQDTGHGLRLIHYSYVADSTEKGDIPDGYKASRPSQENFSLILELASLSQTAVYFCASSDWGENTLYFGAGTRLSVL.

This clone was observed a few times. The gene names given are mouse names. The observed sequence ends 4 residues before the CDR3 terminus, with the missing tail filled in from the germline J gene. The chain links TRBV13-3 to TRBJ2-2; D is uncertain. V was cut by 6 bases and J by 1 base, with 7 bases left in between. Germline lookup yields CDR1 NNHDY and CDR2 SYVADS. The CDR3 is 13 amino acids. Partial CDR3 DNA: TGTGCCAGCATGAGACAAAACACCGGG. Translated, it gives CASMRQNTG. The CDR3 as a whole reads CASMRQNTGQLYF.

This clone was seen more than once but under ten times. Gene and germline names: mouse. Coverage ceases 4 residues before the CDR3 finishes, and the germline J gene fills in the end. The V and J genes are TRBV4 and TRBJ1-1; no clear D gene. This CDR3 is built from 13 residues. CDR1 and CDR2 (germline): LGHDT, YNNKQL (reference sequence). The CDR3 bases that were read are TGTGCCAGCAGCCCCTCGACTGGGAGA. This codes for CASSPSTGR. The whole CDR3 protein reads CASSPSTGREVFF.

A note on this clone: Genes and germline are mouse. This CDR3 is CASSDAATGYSDYTF. The sequenced CDR3 bases are TGTGCCAGCAGTGATGCGGCGACAGGGTACTCC. The genes are TRBV13-1 and TRBJ1-2, with TRBD1 matching over 7 bases. Read coverage stops 4 residues before the CDR3 terminus; the germline J gene supplies the remainder. Per the germline V gene, CDR1 is NSHNY and CDR2 is SYGAGN. The V and J ends lost 0 bases and 3 bases, in that order; junction bases with no gene match: 5. This CDR3 is 15 amino acids long.

Turning to this clone: Genes and germline are mouse. The DNA ends 4 residues before the CDR3 does, and the rest of the CDR3 is filled in from the germline J gene. The chain couples TRBV14 to TRBJ2-5, with 10 bases aligning to TRBD2. Germline-derived CDR1 and CDR2 are SGHDT and FRDEAV. The length of the CDR3 is 14 residues. CDR3: CASSNGLGVDTQYF. The covered CDR3 bases are TGTGCCAGCAGTAACGGACTGGGGGTGGAC.

The table lists this clone with a few counts. Gene names refer to mouse genes. The read gets to within 4 residues of the CDR3 end, and the germline J gene fills in the rest. The chain recombines TRBV13-1 with TRBJ1-2, with a weak D call TRBD1 (5 bases). Deletions cut 7 bases from V and 0 bases from J, with 7 bases between. CDR1 NSHNY and CDR2 SYGAGN come from the germline V gene. This CDR3 comprises 12 residues. CDR3 bases read: TGTGCCAGCGGACAATCAAACTCC. Encoded protein: CASGQSNS. Given in full, the CDR3 is CASGQSNSDYTF.

Comments on this clone: Gene names refer to mouse genes. The CDR3 is cut off 4 residues early in the read; its end comes from the germline J gene. The rearrangement uses TRBV14 and TRBJ2-5, with D perhaps TRBD2 (6 bases). This CDR3 is 15 amino acids long. Germline V gives CDR1 SGHDT, CDR2 FRDEAV. CDR3 bases read: TGTGCCAGCAGTTTCTCGGGGGGACGAGAAGAC. Translating gives CASSFSGGRED. The complete CDR3 reads CASSFSGGREDTQYF.

To note about this clone: Mouse names are used for the genes. The read is 4 residues too short to cover the CDR3 end, so that end is filled in from the germline J gene. The genes are TRBV5 and TRBJ2-5, with 12 nucleotides matching TRBD1. This CDR3 spans 15 amino acids. The germline V gene encodes CDR1 LGHNA and CDR2 YNLKQL (reference sequence). This CDR3 is CASSPGTGGRDTQYF. Incomplete CDR3 DNA: TGTGCCAGCAGCCCCGGGACAGGGGGCAGGGAC.

This clone turned up a few times. Mouse gene names and germline throughout. Read sequence stops 4 residues before the CDR3 end, and the germline J gene provides the missing end. The chain is built from TRBV19 and TRBJ2-1; weak D call: TRBD1 (6 bases). CDR3 length: 13 residues. V lost 5 bases, J lost 2 bases, and 8 bases lay in between. Looked up from germline, CDR1 is FNHDT and CDR2 is SITEND (reference sequence). The CDR3 here is CASRRGYYAEQFF. The CDR3 bases that were read are TGTGCCAGCAGAAGGGGGTACTATGCT.

About this clone: Gene and germline names: mouse. The read stops 4 residues short of the end of the CDR3; the missing end is completed from the germline J gene. The J gene is TRBJ2-5, the V gene TRBV3; 8 bases are a match to TRBD2. Germline CDR1 and CDR2: SNHLY and FYNGKV (reference sequence). CDR3 length: 15 residues. V dropped 1 base and J dropped 2; count of bases not matched to a gene: 2. The CDR3 is CASSLDWGSQDTQYF. The DNA read from the CDR3 is TGTGCCAGCAGCTTAGACTGGGGGTCCCAAGAC. The complete variable domain, with remaining parts taken from reference TRBV3 and TRBJ2-5, reads GPKVLQIPSHQIIDMGQMVTLNCDPVSNHLYFYWYKQILGQQMEFLVNFYNGKVMEKSKLFKDQFSVERPDGSYFTLKIQPTALEDSAVYFCASSLDWGSQDTQYFGPGTRLLVL.